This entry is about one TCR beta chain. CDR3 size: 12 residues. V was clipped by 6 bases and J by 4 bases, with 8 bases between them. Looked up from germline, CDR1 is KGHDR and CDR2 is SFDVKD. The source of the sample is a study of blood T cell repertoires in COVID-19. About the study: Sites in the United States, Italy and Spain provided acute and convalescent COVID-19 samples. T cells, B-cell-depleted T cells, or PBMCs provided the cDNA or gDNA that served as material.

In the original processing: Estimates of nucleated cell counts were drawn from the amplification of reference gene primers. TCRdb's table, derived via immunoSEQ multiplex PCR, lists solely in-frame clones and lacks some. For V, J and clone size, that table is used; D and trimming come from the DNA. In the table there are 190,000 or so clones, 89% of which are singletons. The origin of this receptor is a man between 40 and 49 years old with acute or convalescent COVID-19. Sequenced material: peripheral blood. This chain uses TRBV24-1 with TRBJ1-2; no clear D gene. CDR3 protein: CATSNAVYGYTF. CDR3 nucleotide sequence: TGTGCCACCAGTAATGCAGTCTATGGCTACACCTTC.